The rows below give T cell receptor beta chains drawn from one sample of a study of cytomegalovirus exposure and HLA in healthy donors. The method was immunoSEQ multiplex PCR; TCRdb's version includes in-frame clones alone and lacks a portion of them. The data contain roughly 100,000 clones, approximately 95% of them singletons. Sequenced: PBMCs. These receptors were collected from a young woman in good health and CMV-seronegative. Each CDR3 is given with its conserved first and last residue. The order of the fields is D gene, J gene, V gene, CDR3 protein. A D gene is named only where the DNA matches it firmly.

. | TRBJ2-5 | TRBV5-6 | CASSLVFGGVTATQYF
TRBD1 | TRBJ1-2 | TRBV11-3 | CASSPRQGDGYTF
. | TRBJ2-7 | TRBV6-5 | CASALGPSYEQYF
. | TRBJ1-2 | TRBV2 | CASSEDGSGGYTF
TRBD2 | TRBJ2-7 | TRBV5-5 | CASRYGGAYEQYF
TRBD1 | TRBJ1-1 | TRBV27 | CASSLSRGQAFF
. | TRBJ1-2 | TRBV11-1 | CASTTLGQIKNYGYTF
TRBD1 | TRBJ1-2 | TRBV6-6 | CASSYSRAGTDYGYTF
. | TRBJ1-6 | TRBV6-4 | CASSDSPEPNSPLHF
. | TRBJ2-5 | TRBV2 | CASSRARTQYF
TRBD1 | TRBJ2-1 | TRBV6-5 | CASSSTGGFGEQFF
TRBD1 | TRBJ2-2 | TRBV19 | CAGQDNRGELFF
. | TRBJ2-3 | TRBV7-9 | CASSFPESDTQYF
TRBD1 | TRBJ2-5 | TRBV11-2 | CASSLPWTGGETQYF
. | TRBJ2-3 | TRBV30 | CAWATGWGGTDTQYF
. | TRBJ1-1 | TRBV18 | CASSPPVGSLRGNTEAFF
. | TRBJ1-1 | TRBV7-8 | CASRGGAPNTEAFF
. | TRBJ2-2 | TRBV18 | CASSPVSGGNTGELFF
TRBD2 | TRBJ2-7 | TRBV4-1 | CASSQVSSGGSYEQYF
. | TRBJ2-5 | TRBV29-1 | CSVIPDYETQYF
TRBD2 | TRBJ2-1 | TRBV6-5 | CASSYGASGYNEQFF
. | TRBJ2-3 | TRBV5-1 | CASSLGYNTDTQYF
. | TRBJ2-1 | TRBV5-1 | CASSLVTGLSSYNEQFF
TRBD2 | TRBJ2-1 | TRBV29-1 | CSVATSGSGYNEQFF
TRBD2 | TRBJ2-7 | TRBV5-4 | CASSAGLAGGEQYF
. | TRBJ1-2 | TRBV5-5 | CASSGAGADKGYTF
TRBD1 | TRBJ1-1 | TRBV5-5 | CASSLSYRGLPEAFF
TRBD1 | TRBJ1-1 | TRBV30 | CAWSRQGNTEAFF
TRBD2 | TRBJ2-5 | TRBV6-5 | CASSPTSGRQTQYF
. | TRBJ1-6 | TRBV7-9 | CASGRAGNSPLHF
. | TRBJ2-3 | TRBV19 | CASRLADTQYF
TRBD2 | TRBJ2-5 | TRBV11-3 | CASTSSGAQETQYF
. | TRBJ1-4 | TRBV6-6 | CASSSREKLFF
TRBD2 | TRBJ2-7 | TRBV5-1 | CASSPLAGGPSPEQYF
TRBD1 | TRBJ1-3 | TRBV7-6 | CASSLDGGQGYGNTIYF
. | TRBJ2-1 | TRBV25-1 | CASRIYNEQFF
. | TRBJ2-7 | TRBV6-1 | CASTTRTADEQYF
. | TRBJ1-3 | TRBV9 | CASSEDSGRNTIYF
TRBD1 | TRBJ2-2 | TRBV5-1 | CASMKLTGSTGELFF
. | TRBJ2-2 | TRBV29-1 | CSAGLNTGELFF